Described below is a single T cell receptor (beta chain) sequence and its context. The target antigen is unknown. The RNA input was roughly 0.45 to 1 ug, and it was reverse transcribed with random hexamers. Using its own MiXCR run on the immunoSEQ multiplex PCR reads, TCRdb lists one record per CDR3 protein. The table includes roughly 190,000 distinct CDR3 sequences, 85% to 95% detected once. This CDR3 is built from 16 residues. CDR1 is DFQATT, CDR2 SNEGSKA, per germline (reference sequence). The V segment lost 2 bases and the J segment 10 bases; nucleotides outside the gene matches: 10. This entry is derived from a study of CD8 T cells in Susac syndrome. Points from the study as a whole: The authors found about 17 Susac-specific public clones in total CD8+ repertoires and roughly five in CD8+ TEMRA repertoires.

The authors sequenced TCR beta from blood CD8+ and CD4+ T cells. This chain links TRBV20-1 with TRBJ1-6, with 11 bases that match TRBD1. The sample comprised CD8+ T cells from PBMCs. The clonotype was recovered from a human donor with Susac syndrome. CDR3 region: CSARPEGTGGESPLHF. DNA of the CDR3: TGCAGTGCTAGACCCGAAGGGACAGGGGGAGAATCACCCCTCCACTTT.